What follows are 21 T cell receptor beta chains derived from one specimen sequenced in a study of T-cell reconstitution after alpha-beta-depleted transplantation in children. The library targeted TCRbeta and was prepared with unique molecular identifiers. TCRdb used MiXCR to reprocess the PCR reads, holding one entry per CDR3 protein. The table has approximately 500,000 distinct CDR3 sequences, 10% seen once. The sample here was PBMCs, taken before TCRalphabeta/CD19-depleted stem cell transplant. These receptor sequences come from a child younger than 10 with inherited bone marrow failure, due to receive a stem cell transplant.

This clonotype was observed a handful of times. The chain is built from TRBV11-2 and TRBJ2-5; 13 positions match TRBD2. CDR1 is SGHAT and CDR2 is FQNNGV in the germline V gene. After removal of 6 bases from V and 5 bases from J, the junction contained 6 bases not matched to a gene. This CDR3 comprises 15 residues. The CDR3 spells CASSHGLAGAETQYF. The CDR3, as DNA: TGTGCCAGCAGTCACGGACTAGCGGGAGCTGAGACCCAGTACTTC.

Only a few counts were recorded for this clonotype. The CDR3 here is CASSLSSEQGAMGYTF. The CDR3 DNA is TGTGCCAGCAGTTTATCAAGCGAGCAGGGGGCGATGGGCTACACCTTC. The chain has TRBV27 and TRBJ1-2; TRBD1 aligns across 8 bases. The CDR3 contains 16 residues. V dropped 0 bases and J dropped 8; count of bases not matched to a gene: 11. Per the germline V gene, CDR1 is MNHEY and CDR2 is SMNVEV (reference sequence).

This clonotype was recorded at least ten times. This chain uses TRBV20-1 with TRBJ2-3, with 11 positions matching TRBD2. CDR1 is DFQATT and CDR2 is SNEGSKA in the germline V gene (reference sequence). CDR3 size: 14 residues. The trim removed 5 bases at V and 4 bases at J, leaving 5 bases unmatched. In DNA form, the CDR3 reads TGCAGTGCTTCCGGGACTAGCGGCGCAGATACGCAGTATTTT. This sequence encodes CSASGTSGADTQYF.

This chain connects TRBV11-2 to TRBJ2-7; the match to TRBD2 covers 8 bases. Germline V gives CDR1 SGHAT, CDR2 FQNNGV. This CDR3 comprises 16 residues. V dropped 0 bases and J dropped 2; count of bases not matched to a gene: 6. The CDR3 protein is CASSLEVGTRTYEQYF. The CDR3 DNA reads as TGTGCCAGCAGCTTAGAAGTCGGGACTAGGACCTACGAGCAGTACTTC.

As DNA, the CDR3 is TGTGCCTGGAGTCCCTATACATCACCCCTCCACTTT. Translating gives CAWSPYTSPLHF. The genes are TRBV30 and TRBJ1-6; D gene uncertain. Trimming took off 2 bases at V and 10 bases at J, with 9 bases between the two ends. Germline V CDR1 and CDR2: GTSNPN, SVGIG (reference sequence). The CDR3 runs 12 residues.

As for this clonotype: This may stem from a read error, because a much larger clone lies one nucleotide away. The chain has TRBV20-1 and TRBJ2-1; D perhaps matches TRBD2 (6 bases). The CDR3 totals 17 residues. Germline V gene data show CDR1 as DFQATT and CDR2 as SNEGSKA (reference sequence). CDR3 nucleotide sequence: TGCTGTGCTACACGAGGAAGTGGGGGGAGCTCCTACAATGAGCAGTTCTTC. Residues: CCATRGSGGSSYNEQFF.

This clonotype was counted at least ten times. The rearrangement joins TRBV7-2 to TRBJ1-1; D is ambiguous. The CDR3 is made up of 12 amino acids. Germline CDR1 SGHTA, CDR2 FQGNSA. Trimming removed 10 bases from V and 2 bases from J, with 11 bases in between. DNA for the CDR3: TGTGCCACCCACAGATTTAACACTGAAGCTTTCTTT. This encodes CATHRFNTEAFF.

This clonotype was seen repeatedly, ten times or more. The CDR3 nucleotides are TGCGCCAGCAGCTTGGTGCCCTTCCTCGGAGATGAGCAGTTCTTC. Translation: CASSLVPFLGDEQFF. V and J are TRBV5-1 and TRBJ2-1; no clear D. The CDR3 is 15 residues long. Between the trimmed V and J ends, which lost 0 bases and 8 bases, there was a span of 15 bases. In germline, CDR1 is SGHRS, CDR2 YFSETQ. Based on the CDR3 plus reference TRBV5-1 and TRBJ2-1, the full variable domain is KAGVTQTPRYLIKTRGQQVTLSCSPISGHRSVSWYQQTPGQGLQFLFEYFSETQRNKGNFPGRFSGRQFSNSRSEMNVSTLELGDSALYLCASSLVPFLGDEQFFGPGTRLTVL.

This clonotype was detected many times. The chain couples TRBV10-3 to TRBJ2-1, with 9 bases identical to TRBD1. The CDR3 length is 14 residues. The germline CDR1 and CDR2 sequences are ENHRY and SYGVKD. V lost 8 bases and J lost 4; bases outside the gene matches: 6. The CDR3 protein is CAIVRDRAYNEQFF. The CDR3 DNA reads TGTGCCATCGTCCGGGACAGGGCTTACAATGAGCAGTTCTTC.

This clonotype was picked up a small number of times. The chain carries TRBV7-9 and TRBJ2-7; D is ambiguous. The CDR3 covers 15 residues. With 0 bases removed from V and 5 bases from J, the gap between germline ends came to 14 bases. CDR1 is SEHNR and CDR2 is FQNEAQ in the germline V gene (reference sequence). CDR3 sequence reads: CASSLARHIEDEQYF. The CDR3 DNA reads as TGTGCCAGCAGCTTAGCCCGACATATCGAGGACGAGCAGTACTTC. The whole variable domain, remainder taken from reference TRBV7-9 and TRBJ2-7, is DTGVSQNPRHKITKRGQNVTFRCDPISEHNRLYWYRQTLGQGPEFLTYFQNEAQLEKSRLLSDRFSAERPKGSFSTLEIQRTEQGDSAMYLCASSLARHIEDEQYFGPGTRLTVT.

This clonotype has at least ten counts. The chain recombines TRBV9 with TRBJ2-3; the match to TRBD2 covers 10 bases. This CDR3 spans 16 amino acids. J lost 4 bases, V lost 0 bases, and 5 bases had no gene match. Germline V gene data show CDR1 as SGDLS and CDR2 as YYNGEE. CDR3 in DNA: TGTGCCAGCAGCGTAGGAAGCGGGAGGGGCGCAGATACGCAGTATTTT. Protein sequence: CASSVGSGRGADTQYF.

This chain joins TRBV7-9 and TRBJ1-6, with 8 bases that match TRBD1. There are 13 residues in the CDR3. Germline V gene lookup returns CDR1 SEHNR and CDR2 FQNEAQ (reference sequence). Trimming removed 8 bases from V and 7 bases from J; junction bases left unmatched: 4. The CDR3 nucleotides read TGTGCCAGCGAGGGGACAGGCAATTCACCCCTCCACTTT. It codes for CASEGTGNSPLHF.

At least ten counts were recorded for this clonotype. The chain has TRBV28 and TRBJ2-5, with unresolved D. Looked up from germline, CDR1 is MDHEN and CDR2 is SYDVKM. The CDR3 spans 14 residues. V was pared by 1 base and J by 0 bases, with 6 bases between. The CDR3 protein is CASSLLRYQETQYF. As DNA, the CDR3 is TGTGCCAGCAGTTTATTACGATACCAAGAGACCCAGTACTTC.

Regarding this clonotype: This may be a read error: a much more frequent sequence differs by one nucleotide. The CDR3 end shows no conserved phenylalanine or tryptophan, and so a read error is likely. The chain couples TRBV4-2 to TRBJ1-1; D may be TRBD1 (5 bases). The CDR3 is 15 amino acids. From germline, CDR1 is LGHNA and CDR2 YNFKEQ. Trimming stripped 1 base from V and 6 bases from J, with 15 bases between. This CDR3 reads CASSQGMGLGPEAFI. The DNA for the CDR3 is TGTGCCAGCAGCCAAGGAATGGGGCTGGGCCCTGAAGCTTTCATT.

In its sample, this clonotype was seen many times. The chain links TRBV29-1 to TRBJ2-3; TRBD2 agrees at 9 bases. J gave up 0 bases and V 2 bases, and 9 bases lay outside the gene matches. The CDR3 has 17 residues. Germline V lookup: CDR1 SQVTM, CDR2 ANQGSEA. CDR3 protein: CSVERPLAGSSTDTQYF. In DNA form, the CDR3 reads TGCAGCGTTGAACGCCCCCTAGCGGGATCTAGCACAGATACGCAGTATTTT.

This clonotype was picked up many times. CDR3 DNA sequence: TGCAGTGCTAGAGATCGAGGGGGCGCCGGAAACACCATATATTTT. Translated, it gives CSARDRGGAGNTIYF. The chain recombines TRBV20-1 with TRBJ1-3; 7 nucleotides line up with TRBD1. With 0 bases clipped from V and 4 bases from J, the junction kept 6 bases outside the gene matches. Looked up from germline, CDR1 is DFQATT and CDR2 is SNEGSKA (reference sequence). CDR3 length: 15 amino acids.

Ten or more counts support this clonotype. CDR3 protein: CASSSQTRGESQYF. DNA of the CDR3: TGTGCCAGCAGTTCACAAACTCGGGGGGAGTCGCAGTACTTC. This rearrangement joins TRBV27 to TRBJ2-7; 7 bases agree with TRBD2. Germline values: CDR1 MNHEY, CDR2 SMNVEV (reference sequence). The CDR3 has 14 amino acids. V was pared by 4 bases and J by 9 bases, with 12 bases of the junction left unmatched.

Here the CDR3 reads CSASADRDLGYTF. CDR3 coding DNA: TGCAGTGCTAGCGCCGACAGGGACCTTGGCTACACCTTC. The genes are TRBV20-1 and TRBJ1-2; 7 nucleotides match TRBD1. Trimming took 3 bases from V and 7 from J; bases not matched to a gene: 8. CDR1 and CDR2 from the germline V gene are DFQATT and SNEGSKA (reference sequence). This CDR3 has 13 amino acids.

This clonotype was seen only a few times. This chain connects TRBV18 to TRBJ2-5; D may be TRBD2 (5 bases). V was cut by 0 bases and J by 7 bases, with 15 bases left in between. The CDR3 runs to 15 residues. CDR1 and CDR2 (germline): KGHSH, LQKENI. The CDR3 is CASSPPFPGLGTQYF. The CDR3 nucleotides are TGTGCCAGCTCACCACCGTTTCCCGGACTGGGGACCCAGTACTTC.

This clonotype was seen only a few times. The chain joins TRBV7-2 to TRBJ1-3; D is unclear. Per the germline V gene, CDR1 is SGHTA and CDR2 is FQGNSA. The ends were cut back, 1 base at V and 2 bases at J, with 6 bases in the middle. The CDR3 length is 14 residues. This CDR3 reads CASSLDTAGNTIYF. The CDR3 nucleotides are TGTGCCAGCAGCTTAGATACAGCTGGAAACACCATATATTTT.

This clonotype turned up a few times. The V call is TRBV28, the J call TRBJ1-1; the D gene is possibly TRBD1 (6 bases). There are 19 residues in the CDR3. The germline V gene encodes CDR1 MDHEN and CDR2 SYDVKM. The germline V and J ends were trimmed by 3 bases and 0 bases, with 23 bases remaining between them. The CDR3 loop is CASSFSWGGQGLVNTEAFF. DNA for the CDR3: TGTGCCAGCAGTTTCAGCTGGGGGGGGCAGGGCCTGGTGAACACTGAAGCTTTCTTT. The whole variable domain, remainder taken from reference TRBV28 and TRBJ1-1, is DVKVTQSSRYLVKRTGEKVFLECVQDMDHENMFWYRQDPGLGLRLIYFSYDVKMKEKGDIPEGYSVSREKKERFSLILESASTNQTSMYLCASSFSWGGQGLVNTEAFFGQGTRLTVV.